The 3 T cell receptor beta chains below all came from one sample that was sequenced in a study of blood T cell repertoires in COVID-19 (TCRdb year 2020). Library construction relied on the immunoSEQ multiplex PCR assay. In its TCRdb copy, this immuneACCESS table keeps in-frame sequences only and misses some clones. Where compared with another copy, unresolved V genes explain less than half of these, and the others have no known cause. The sample includes 140,000 to 150,000 clones, with about 90% observed a single time. The ten largest clones represent roughly 1.6% of the sample. Sequencing was carried out using peripheral blood. These TCRs come from a woman in her 50s with acute or convalescent COVID-19.

The chain couples TRBV24-1 to TRBJ2-3, with 7 bases fitting TRBD1. The J segment lost 3 bases and the V segment lost 4 bases, leaving 3 bases of the junction unmatched. Per germline, CDR1 KGHDR and CDR2 SFDVKD. The CDR3 runs 14 residues. CDR3 sequence: CATSDPGQTDTQYF. The CDR3 DNA reads as TGTGCCACCAGTGACCCGGGACAGACAGATACGCAGTATTTT.

The V and J genes are TRBV7-3 and TRBJ1-1, with D perhaps TRBD1 (5 bases). Between the trimmed V and J ends, which lost 2 bases and 5 bases, there was a span of 18 bases. The CDR3 consists of 16 residues. Per germline, CDR1 SGHTA and CDR2 FQGTGA. The CDR3 DNA is TGTGCCAGCAGCTTAGACGGGGCAGCCCGGGGGACTGAAGCTTTCTTT. It codes for CASSLDGAARGTEAFF.

The chain is built from TRBV6-5 and TRBJ2-3; perhaps TRBD1 as D (5 bases). CDR3 length equals 14 residues. Trimming pared 0 bases from V and 5 bases from J, leaving 9 bases between. Germline V CDR1 and CDR2: MNHEY, SVGAGI. Here the CDR3 reads CASSYSQGGDTQYF. The DNA of the CDR3 is TGTGCCAGCAGTTACTCCCAGGGCGGAGATACGCAGTATTTT.